The present T cell receptor (beta chain) was sequenced within a study of cytomegalovirus exposure and HLA in healthy donors. With 60 Vbeta and 13 Jbeta primers, the PCR was carried out. Assay: immunoSEQ multiplex PCR; the TCRdb copy retains only in-frame clones and omits some. The table records 100,000 to 120,000 clones, around 77% of them present only once. This CDR3 has 13 residues. With 5 bases removed from V and 5 bases from J, the gap between germline ends came to 13 bases. The germline V gene encodes CDR1 SGHTA and CDR2 FQGNSA. The V call is TRBV7-2, the J call TRBJ2-7, with unresolved D. This TCR was recovered from a woman in her twenties or thirties in good health and CMV-seropositive. Sequencing was carried out using PBMCs. This CDR3 is CASSPINPDEQYF. DNA of the CDR3: TGTGCCAGCAGCCCCATAAATCCGGACGAGCAGTACTTC.